Below are 29 T cell receptor beta chains sequenced from a single sample in a study of beta chain features in type 1 diabetes. All of the isolated RNA was reverse transcribed, so expressed TCRB transcripts were sequenced. The method was immunoSEQ multiplex PCR; TCRdb's version includes in-frame clones alone and lacks a portion of them. The repertoire includes about 650,000 clones, around an eighth of them detected once, and around 0.12% sits in the top ten. Study results and limitations: Among patients with Type 1 diabetes, TCRB CDR3s were moderately but significantly shorter in every one of the four CD4+ subsets.

No antigen is known for these receptors. The sample taken for sequencing was naive CD4+ T cells from blood. The origin of the receptors is a man under 40 with type 1 diabetes.

The V gene is TRBV13, the J gene TRBJ1-1; TRBD1 might be the D (5 bases). This CDR3 is built from 16 residues. The germline V gene encodes CDR1 PRHDT and CDR2 FYEKMQ (reference sequence). The V end lost 5 bases, the J end lost 6 bases, and 22 bases lay between the germline ends. CDR3 coding DNA: TGTGCCAGCAGCAACAGGCTAGGGATAAAGATCTCTGAAGCTTTCTTT. Translated: CASSNRLGIKISEAFF.

This clone was seen only a few times. The chain couples TRBV7-2 to TRBJ2-7, with D maybe TRBD2 (5 bases). The V gene's germline CDR1 is SGHTA and CDR2 FQGNSA. The CDR3 sequence is 16 residues long. Between the trimmed V and J ends, which lost 5 bases and 9 bases, there was a span of 26 bases. The CDR3 region has the DNA TGTGCCAGCAGCAAAACGGACGGACTGCCCTACGAGCGGCAGTACTTC. The encoded protein is CASSKTDGLPYERQYF.

The rearrangement joins TRBV5-1 to TRBJ2-4; 9 nucleotides align to TRBD1. The CDR3 extends over 14 amino acids. In germline, CDR1 is SGHRS, CDR2 YFSETQ. Trimming cost V 4 bases and J 6 bases; bases outside gene matches: 5. In nucleotides, the CDR3 is TGCGCCAGCAGCGACCCGACAGGGGGAAACATTCAGTACTTC. It codes for CASSDPTGGNIQYF.

V gene TRBV10-3 combines with J gene TRBJ2-7; TRBD1 matches 7 bases. V lost 6 bases and J lost 6; bases outside the gene matches: 11. Germline V gives CDR1 ENHRY, CDR2 SYGVKD. CDR3 length: 14 residues. CDR3 sequence (DNA): TGTGCCATCAGCTCCGGGACAGAGGTTGGCGAGCAGTACTTC. Encoded protein: CAISSGTEVGEQYF.

The chain uses TRBV4-1 and TRBJ1-2; 7 bases fit TRBD1. The CDR3 consists of 13 residues. V lost 6 bases and J lost 2; bases outside the gene matches: 3. CDR1 is MGHRA, CDR2 YSYEKL, per germline. CDR3 loop: CASRGQRNYGYTF. The CDR3 coding sequence is TGCGCCAGCAGGGGACAGAGGAACTATGGCTACACCTTC.

A few counts support this clone. The rearrangement uses TRBV29-1 and TRBJ1-5; no reliable D call. CDR1 SQVTM and CDR2 ANQGSEA come from the germline V gene. This CDR3 contains 12 residues. Trimming took off 5 bases at V and 0 bases at J, with 5 bases between the two ends. The CDR3 DNA follows: TGCAGCGTTAGGCATAGCAATCAGCCCCAGCATTTT. This sequence encodes CSVRHSNQPQHF.

The rearrangement links TRBV9 to TRBJ2-7; 7 bases map to TRBD2. CDR3 length: 14 amino acids. V shed 0 bases and J 2 bases; nucleotides not matched to a gene: 2. Germline CDR1 is SGDLS and CDR2 is YYNGEE. The CDR3 reads CASSVGEGPYEQYF. For the CDR3, the DNA is TGTGCCAGCAGCGTAGGGGAGGGCCCCTACGAGCAGTACTTC.

The rearrangement joins TRBV18 to TRBJ1-3; no clear D. Trimming removed 3 bases at V and 5 bases at J, with 11 bases between. Germline CDR1 and CDR2: KGHSH and LQKENI. The CDR3 loop spans 14 amino acids. The CDR3 DNA follows: TGTGCCAGCTCACCCGGGGAAAGGAGAAACACCATATATTTT. Residues: CASSPGERRNTIYF.

The table lists this clone with a few counts. This chain connects TRBV4-3 to TRBJ2-7, with 7 bases that match TRBD2. Trimming removed 4 bases from V and 2 bases from J; junction bases left unmatched: 2. Germline V CDR1 and CDR2: LGHNA, YSLEER. The CDR3 totals 13 residues. The CDR3 spells CASSPGRTYEQYF. CDR3 coding DNA: TGCGCCAGCAGCCCCGGGAGGACCTACGAGCAGTACTTC.

A word on this clone: Additional DNA sequences in this sample encode the identical CDR3. The CDR3, as DNA: TGTGCCAGCAGCTTGGGGACTAGCGGTTACAATGAGCAGTTCTTC. This gives the protein CASSLGTSGYNEQFF. This chain links TRBV5-4 with TRBJ2-1, with 10 bases aligning to TRBD2. Germline CDR1 is SGHNT and CDR2 is YYREEE (reference sequence). Losses at the gene ends were 0 bases for V and 4 bases for J; bases not matched to a gene: 1. The CDR3 covers 15 residues.

The rearrangement joins TRBV28 to TRBJ1-6; D not certain. This CDR3 has 14 residues. CDR1 is MDHEN and CDR2 is SYDVKM in the germline V gene. V lost 2 bases to trimming and J lost 3 bases, with 5 bases between them. The CDR3 region is CASSLQSYNSPLHF. DNA for the CDR3: TGTGCCAGCAGTTTACAGAGCTATAATTCACCCCTCCACTTT.

In DNA, the CDR3 is TGTGCCAGCAGCTTGGCACCGGGGAGGACAGATACGCAGTATTTT. Encoded protein: CASSLAPGRTDTQYF. The chain links TRBV5-6 to TRBJ2-3; a possible D gene is TRBD2 (6 bases). Germline V CDR1 and CDR2: SGHDT, YYEEEE. Between the trimmed V and J ends, which lost 0 bases and 3 bases, there was a span of 11 bases. The CDR3 totals 15 residues.

This clone occurred many times. The V gene is TRBV14, the J gene TRBJ2-6; possibly TRBD1 for D (5 bases). The CDR3 contains 17 residues. Trimming shortened V by 3 bases and J by 0 bases, and 12 bases separated the two germline ends. Looked up from germline, CDR1 is SGHDN and CDR2 is FVKESK. This CDR3 reads CASSQSGQSSGANVLTF. DNA of the CDR3: TGTGCCAGCAGCCAGTCAGGACAAAGCTCTGGGGCCAACGTCCTGACTTTC.

This clone showed up just a few times. This chain connects TRBV4-2 to TRBJ2-7; tentatively, D is TRBD1 or TRBD2 (5 bases each). Per the germline V gene, CDR1 is LGHNA and CDR2 is YNFKEQ. The CDR3 sequence is 12 residues long. V was trimmed by 4 bases and J by 7 bases, leaving 11 bases between them. The CDR3 loop reads CASSPQRGEQYF. Here the CDR3 DNA reads TGTGCCAGCAGCCCTCAGAGGGGTGAGCAGTACTTC.

The chain recombines TRBV29-1 with TRBJ2-7; D might be TRBD1 or TRBD2, each matching 6 bases. The germline V and J ends were trimmed by 6 bases and 2 bases, with 14 bases remaining between them. The CDR3 extends over 13 amino acids. Germline assignment: CDR1 SQVTM and CDR2 ANQGSEA. Here the CDR3 DNA reads TGCAGCGTGGGGGGCCCGTCCCCCTACGAGCAGTACTTC. This gives the protein CSVGGPSPYEQYF.

This clone showed up just a few times. This chain links TRBV6-5 with TRBJ2-1; possibly TRBD1 for D (6 bases). Trimming took 2 bases from V and 3 from J, leaving 11 bases between them. CDR1 and CDR2 (germline): MNHEY, SVGAGI. The CDR3 covers 15 residues. CDR3: CASSYGTSNYNEQFF. For the CDR3, the DNA is TGTGCCAGCAGTTACGGGACATCGAACTACAATGAGCAGTTCTTC.

This clone was counted between two and nine times. The chain carries TRBV5-6 and TRBJ2-1; no clear D gene. The CDR3 spans 10 residues. Deletions cut 7 bases from V and 6 bases from J, with 5 bases between. Germline V gene lookup returns CDR1 SGHDT and CDR2 YYEEEE. The CDR3 DNA follows: TGTGCCAGCGGACGCAATGAGCAGTTCTTC. Its protein product is CASGRNEQFF. The entire variable domain, with the rest obtained from reference TRBV5-6 and TRBJ2-1, is as follows: DAGVTQSPTHLIKTRGQQVTLRCSPKSGHDTVSWYQQALGQGPQFIFQYYEEEERQRGNFPDRFSGHQFPNYSSELNVNALLLGDSALYLCASGRNEQFFGPGTRLTVL.

This clone was seen more than once but under ten times. The rearrangement joins TRBV6-1 to TRBJ1-2; D remains unclear. The CDR3 covers 13 residues. The V and J ends lost 2 bases and 8 bases respectively, with 12 bases between them. The germline V gene has CDR1 MNHNS and CDR2 SASEGT. Here the CDR3 DNA reads TGTGCCAGCAGTGAATGGGTCAGGCGGGGCTACACCTTC. Protein sequence: CASSEWVRRGYTF.

This clone showed up just a few times. The chain uses TRBV7-9 and TRBJ1-2; D gene uncertain. CDR1 and CDR2 from the germline V gene are SEHNR and FQNEAQ (reference sequence). V dropped 1 base and J dropped 0 bases, with 9 bases sitting between them. This CDR3 has 15 amino acids. The CDR3, as DNA: TGTGCCAGCAGCTTAGAAATTTTGGCTAACTATGGCTACACCTTC. Its protein is CASSLEILANYGYTF.

This clone appeared a few times. The chain links TRBV13 to TRBJ2-1, with TRBD1 matching over 10 bases. Germline V CDR1 and CDR2: PRHDT, FYEKMQ (reference sequence). The CDR3 has 17 residues. Unmatched junction bases numbered 8, after V lost 4 bases and J lost 2 bases. The CDR3 nucleotides are TGTGCCAGCAGCTCACCCTCCGGGACAGGGGCCTACAATGAGCAGTTCTTC. It translates to CASSSPSGTGAYNEQFF.

V is TRBV18 and J is TRBJ2-3; 7 bases match TRBD2. Trimming took 3 bases from V and 2 from J; bases not matched to a gene: 5. Germline loops: CDR1 KGHSH, CDR2 LQKENI. CDR3 length: 15 residues. CDR3 region: CASSPIAGLTDTQYF. The CDR3, as DNA: TGTGCCAGCTCACCCATAGCGGGCCTCACAGATACGCAGTATTTT.

The J gene is TRBJ2-6, the V gene TRBV9, with D possibly matching TRBD2 (5 bases). CDR1 is SGDLS and CDR2 is YYNGEE in the germline V gene. The germline V and J ends were trimmed by 0 bases and 0 bases, with 13 bases remaining between them. The CDR3 sequence is 18 residues long. The CDR3 spells CASSVAGTGNSGANVLTF. The CDR3 DNA sequence: TGTGCCAGCAGCGTAGCCGGTACGGGGAACTCTGGGGCCAACGTCCTGACTTTC.

As to this clone: Its ends do not fully match the called genes, so a read error is possible. This chain uses TRBV25-1 with TRBJ2-1; 8 bases map to TRBD1. CDR1 is MGHDK and CDR2 is SYGVNS in the germline V gene. CDR3 length: 15 residues. CDR3 sequence: CANSEGGTGGIEQFF. In nucleotides, the CDR3 is TGTGCCAACAGTGAGGGTGGGACAGGAGGAATTGAGCAGTTCTTC. The full variable domain, its missing parts supplied by reference TRBV25-1 and TRBJ2-1, is EADIYQTPRYLVIGTGKKITLECSQTMGHDKMYWYQQDPGMELHLIHYSYGVNSTEKGDLSSESTVSRIRTEHFPLTLESARPSHTSQYLCANSEGGTGGIEQFFGPGTRLTVL.

The rearrangement joins TRBV7-3 to TRBJ2-7; 9 positions agree with TRBD1. V lost 4 bases, J lost 5 bases, and 9 bases stayed unmatched. The CDR3 runs to 15 residues. Germline loops: CDR1 SGHTA, CDR2 FQGTGA. The CDR3 sequence: CASSSSGQGSDEQYF. CDR3 nucleotide sequence: TGTGCCAGCAGCTCATCGGGACAGGGTAGCGACGAGCAGTACTTC.

This clone was observed a few times. This sequence joins TRBV28 and TRBJ2-1; 7 positions match TRBD2. V gave up 9 bases and J gave up 2 bases; unmatched junction bases: 4. This CDR3 is built from 13 residues. CDR1 and CDR2 (germline): MDHEN, SYDVKM. This CDR3 reads CASGGGAYNEQFF. The CDR3 nucleotides read TGTGCCAGTGGGGGAGGGGCCTACAATGAGCAGTTCTTC.

V is TRBV9 and J is TRBJ2-2, with D hard to call. V lost 0 bases to trimming and J lost 5 bases, with 11 bases between them. Germline V lookup: CDR1 SGDLS, CDR2 YYNGEE. This CDR3 has 15 amino acids. The CDR3 sequence: CASSVGAGRTGELFF. The CDR3 DNA reads as TGTGCCAGCAGCGTAGGGGCCGGGCGGACCGGGGAGCTGTTTTTT.

Remarks on this clone: In the same sample, other DNA sequences code for this CDR3. The rearrangement links TRBV7-9 to TRBJ2-5; D tentatively fits TRBD1 or TRBD2 (5 bases each). With 1 base removed from V and 3 bases from J, the gap between germline ends came to 6 bases. Germline-derived CDR1 and CDR2 are SEHNR and FQNEAQ (reference sequence). This CDR3 spans 13 amino acids. This CDR3 is CASSLGGEETQYF. In DNA, the CDR3 is TGTGCCAGCAGCTTAGGAGGGGAAGAGACCCAGTACTTC.

The CDR3 is CASSEGLAGNYEQYF. The CDR3 DNA follows: TGTGCCAGCAGTGAAGGACTAGCGGGGAATTACGAGCAGTACTTC. The chain uses TRBV6-1 and TRBJ2-7, with TRBD2 matching over 11 bases. V lost 1 base, J lost 4 bases, and 3 bases stayed unmatched. The CDR3 runs 15 residues. The germline V gene encodes CDR1 MNHNS and CDR2 SASEGT.

V gene TRBV14 combines with J gene TRBJ1-1; D perhaps matches TRBD1 (5 bases). The CDR3 covers 16 residues. V lost 2 bases to trimming and J lost 1 base, with 14 bases between them. CDR1 is SGHDN and CDR2 is FVKESK in the germline V gene. CDR3 residues: CASSQSWGGRNTEAFF. For the CDR3, the DNA is TGTGCCAGCAGCCAATCGTGGGGCGGCAGGAACACTGAAGCTTTCTTT.